This TCR beta chain stems from a study of blood T cell repertoires in COVID-19. About the research overall: Acute-phase and convalescent COVID-19 samples originated in the United States, Italy and Spain. Sources were T cells, B-cell-depleted T cells, or PBMCs; the material itself was cDNA or gDNA.

Methods used by the authors: It was from reference gene primer amplification that nucleated cell counts were estimated. Generated by immunoSEQ multiplex PCR, the TCRdb table keeps only in-frame clones and is missing some. The DNA was the basis for D and trimming; V, J and clone size are from that table. The sample consists of under 500,000 clones, 70% to 90% of them appearing once. Cohort placement rested on clinical history that participants reported themselves. The CDR3 covers 13 residues. Trimming shortened V by 4 bases and J by 3 bases, and 10 bases separated the two germline ends. CDR1 is SGHRS, CDR2 YFSETQ, per germline.

The specimen was PBMCs or T cells enriched from blood (not recorded which). This clonotype was obtained from a woman aged 18-35 years with acute COVID-19. This sequence joins TRBV5-1 and TRBJ1-2, with unresolved D. The CDR3 loop reads CASSPDTDYGYTF. CDR3 DNA: TGCGCCAGCAGCCCCGACACGGACTATGGCTACACCTTC.